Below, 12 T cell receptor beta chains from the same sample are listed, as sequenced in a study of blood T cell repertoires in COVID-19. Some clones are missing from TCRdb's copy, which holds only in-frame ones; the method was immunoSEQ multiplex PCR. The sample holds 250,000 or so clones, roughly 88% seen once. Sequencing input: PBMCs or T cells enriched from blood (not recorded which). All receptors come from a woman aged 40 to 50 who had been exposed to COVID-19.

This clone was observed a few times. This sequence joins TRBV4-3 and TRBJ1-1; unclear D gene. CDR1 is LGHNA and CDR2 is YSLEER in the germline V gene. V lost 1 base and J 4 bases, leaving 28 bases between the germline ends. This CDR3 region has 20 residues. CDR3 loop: CASSQGRSVRYGGLSTEAFF. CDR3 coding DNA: TGCGCCAGCAGCCAAGGTCGGTCCGTTCGGTACGGAGGGTTATCCACTGAAGCTTTCTTT.

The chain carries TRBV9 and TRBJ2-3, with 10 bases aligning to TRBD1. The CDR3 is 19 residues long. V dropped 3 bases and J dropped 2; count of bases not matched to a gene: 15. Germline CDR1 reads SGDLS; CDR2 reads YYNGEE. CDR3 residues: CASSEAGWPGTGATDTQYF. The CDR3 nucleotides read TGTGCCAGCAGCGAGGCAGGATGGCCCGGGACAGGGGCCACAGATACGCAGTATTTT.

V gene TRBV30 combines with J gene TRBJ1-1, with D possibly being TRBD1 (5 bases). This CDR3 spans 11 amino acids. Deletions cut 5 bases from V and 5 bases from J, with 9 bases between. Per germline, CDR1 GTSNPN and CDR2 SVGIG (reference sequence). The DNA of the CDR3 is TGTGCCTGGTGGCGGGGGACTGAAGCTTTCTTT. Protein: CAWWRGTEAFF.

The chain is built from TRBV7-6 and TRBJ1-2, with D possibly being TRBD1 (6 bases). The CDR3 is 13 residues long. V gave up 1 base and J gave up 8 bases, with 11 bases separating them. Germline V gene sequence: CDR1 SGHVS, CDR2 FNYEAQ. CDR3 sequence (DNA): TGTGCCAGCAGCTTAGTGGCAGGGGAGGGCTACACCTTC. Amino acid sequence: CASSLVAGEGYTF.

The CDR3 DNA reads TGTGCCAGTAGAGAGACAGGGAGCAATCAGCCCCAGCATTTT. Translation: CASRETGSNQPQHF. The chain is built from TRBV19 and TRBJ1-5; TRBD1 agrees at 7 bases. This CDR3 region has 14 residues. The V gene end was trimmed by 6 bases and the J gene end by 1 base; junction bases not matched to a gene: 3. In germline, CDR1 is LNHDA, CDR2 SQIVND (reference sequence).

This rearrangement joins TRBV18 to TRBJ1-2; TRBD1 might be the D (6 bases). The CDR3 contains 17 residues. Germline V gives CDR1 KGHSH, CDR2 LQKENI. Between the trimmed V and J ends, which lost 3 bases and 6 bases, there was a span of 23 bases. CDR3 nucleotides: TGTGCCAGCTCACCCTTTGGCGGACAGCCACAACTAAATGGCTACACCTTC. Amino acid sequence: CASSPFGGQPQLNGYTF.

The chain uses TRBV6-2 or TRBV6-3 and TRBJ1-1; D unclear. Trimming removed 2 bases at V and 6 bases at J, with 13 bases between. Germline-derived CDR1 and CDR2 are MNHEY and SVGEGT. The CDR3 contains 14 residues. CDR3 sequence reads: CASSYVSGRPEAFF. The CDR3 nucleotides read TGTGCCAGCAGTTACGTTAGCGGTCGTCCTGAAGCTTTCTTT.

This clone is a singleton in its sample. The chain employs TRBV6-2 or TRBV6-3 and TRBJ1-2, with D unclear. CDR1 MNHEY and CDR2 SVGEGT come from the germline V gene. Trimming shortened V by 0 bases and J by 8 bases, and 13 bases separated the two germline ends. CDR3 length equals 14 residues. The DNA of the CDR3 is TGTGCCAGCAGTTACTCGGGAGGGCTGGGCGGCTACACCTTC. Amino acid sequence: CASSYSGGLGGYTF.

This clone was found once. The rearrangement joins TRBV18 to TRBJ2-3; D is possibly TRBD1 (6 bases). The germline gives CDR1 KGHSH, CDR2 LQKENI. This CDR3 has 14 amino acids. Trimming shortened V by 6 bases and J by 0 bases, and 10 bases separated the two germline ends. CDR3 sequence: CASSEDSSTDTQYF. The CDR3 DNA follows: TGTGCCAGCTCTGAGGACAGTAGCACAGATACGCAGTATTTT.

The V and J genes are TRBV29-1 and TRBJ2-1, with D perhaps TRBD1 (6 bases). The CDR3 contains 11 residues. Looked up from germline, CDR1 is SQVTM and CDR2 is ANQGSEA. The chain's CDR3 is CTGTLYNEQFF. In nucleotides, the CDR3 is TGCACCGGGACACTCTACAATGAGCAGTTCTTC.

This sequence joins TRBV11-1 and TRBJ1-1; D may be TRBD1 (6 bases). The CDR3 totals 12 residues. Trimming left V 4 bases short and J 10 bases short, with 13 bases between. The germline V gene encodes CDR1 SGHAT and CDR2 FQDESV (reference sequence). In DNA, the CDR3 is TGTGCCAGCAGCTCCTATGGGGGCAGAGCTTTCTTT. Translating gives CASSSYGGRAFF. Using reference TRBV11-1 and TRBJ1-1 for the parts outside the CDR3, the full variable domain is EAEVAQSPRYKITEKSQAVAFWCDPISGHATLYWYRQILGQGPELLVQFQDESVVDDSQLPKDRFSAERLKGVDSTLKIQPAELGDSAMYLCASSSYGGRAFFGQGTRLTVV.

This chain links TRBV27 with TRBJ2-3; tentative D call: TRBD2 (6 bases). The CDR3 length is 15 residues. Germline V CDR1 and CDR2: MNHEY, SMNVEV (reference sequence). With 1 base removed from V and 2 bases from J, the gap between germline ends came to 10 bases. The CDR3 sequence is CASSLLGGTTDTQYF. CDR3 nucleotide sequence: TGTGCCAGCAGTTTATTGGGGGGAACCACAGATACGCAGTATTTT.